Following are 20 T cell receptor beta chains from one sample sequenced in a study of T cells after yellow fever vaccination. From the 5' RACE reads, TCRdb called clonotypes with MiXCR, one entry per CDR3 protein. The data contain 100,000 to 150,000 distinct CDR3 sequences, about 7.8% of them singletons. The material was CD4+ T cells sorted from PBMCs, obtained roughly 47 days after the first yellow fever vaccination. These receptors came from a man aged 18 to 30 who received the YFV17D yellow fever vaccine.

This clonotype was counted only a few times. The chain uses TRBV20-1 and TRBJ1-6; no reliable D call. The CDR3 runs to 14 residues. Trimming removed 3 bases at V and 7 bases at J, with 13 bases between. Germline V lookup: CDR1 DFQATT, CDR2 SNEGSKA (reference sequence). CDR3 protein: CSASSRQVNSPLHF. In DNA, the CDR3 is TGCAGTGCTAGTAGTCGGCAAGTGAATTCACCCCTCCACTTT.

This clonotype was seen ten or more times. The V call is TRBV5-6, the J call TRBJ1-2; TRBD1 matches at 8 bases. Losses at the gene ends were 0 bases for V and 4 bases for J; bases not matched to a gene: 5. Germline values: CDR1 SGHDT, CDR2 YYEEEE. This CDR3 is built from 15 residues. The CDR3 coding sequence is TGTGCCAGCAGCTTGGAGGACAGGGTGGGCTATGGCTACACCTTC. It encodes CASSLEDRVGYGYTF.

There are a few counts of this clonotype. V and J are TRBV28 and TRBJ1-5; the match to TRBD1 covers 10 bases. The CDR3 totals 15 residues. V lost 4 bases and J lost 4; bases outside the gene matches: 4. CDR1 and CDR2 from the germline V gene are MDHEN and SYDVKM. In DNA, the CDR3 is TGTGCCAGCAGTTCGACGGGACAGGGGAATCAGCCCCAGCATTTT. It translates to CASSSTGQGNQPQHF.

Many counts were recorded for this clonotype. The rearrangement uses TRBV6-5 and TRBJ1-4, with TRBD1 matching over 9 bases. The length of the CDR3 is 16 residues. Germline CDR1 and CDR2: MNHEY and SVGAGI. Losses at the gene ends were 5 bases for V and 8 bases for J; bases not matched to a gene: 12. CDR3 amino acids: CASSPGTGRVGEKLFF. The CDR3 DNA reads as TGTGCCAGCAGTCCCGGGACAGGGCGAGTCGGGGAAAAACTGTTTTTT.

This clonotype occurred many times. This rearrangement joins TRBV21-1 to TRBJ2-1; the D call in the table, TRBD1, was not verified against the DNA. TRBV21-1 is marked as a pseudogene. This CDR3 contains 14 residues. The CDR3 DNA is TGTGCCACCTGTCATGGGCGTACAGACAATGAGCAGTTCTTC. As protein: CATCHGRTDNEQFF.

This clonotype was counted only a few times. V is TRBV5-4 and J is TRBJ2-7; 8 nucleotides match TRBD1. Looked up from germline, CDR1 is SGHNT and CDR2 is YYREEE (reference sequence). V gave up 2 bases and J gave up 4 bases; unmatched junction bases: 5. This CDR3 has 14 residues. DNA of the CDR3: TGTGCCAGCAGCTTACAGGGGGAAGGGTACGAGCAGTACTTC. Its protein is CASSLQGEGYEQYF.

A few counts support this clonotype. The chain links TRBV18 to TRBJ1-1, with TRBD1 matching 9 bases. Germline V gene data show CDR1 as KGHSH and CDR2 as LQKENI. Losses at the gene ends were 3 bases for V and 4 bases for J; bases not matched to a gene: 3. This CDR3 is 14 amino acids long. The CDR3 loop is CASSPGTGTTEAFF. The DNA for the CDR3 is TGTGCCAGCTCACCCGGGACAGGGACCACTGAAGCTTTCTTT.

This clonotype has ten or more counts. The chain couples TRBV4-3 to TRBJ2-1, with 8 bases lining up with TRBD2. With 3 bases clipped from V and 7 bases from J, the junction kept 8 bases outside the gene matches. CDR1 and CDR2 (germline): LGHNA, YSLEER. The CDR3 loop spans 15 amino acids. The CDR3 DNA reads TGCGCCAGCAGCCAGCCCAGCGGGGGTAGGAATGAGCAGTTCTTC. Translation: CASSQPSGGRNEQFF.

This clonotype was observed many times. The rearrangement uses TRBV7-2 and TRBJ2-3; D may be TRBD1 (5 bases). The CDR3 covers 14 residues. Germline CDR1 and CDR2: SGHTA and FQGNSA. Trimming removed 0 bases from V and 5 bases from J, with 9 bases in between. The CDR3 DNA sequence: TGTGCCAGCAGCTTAGCTCCAGGGCAAGATACGCAGTATTTT. Translated, it gives CASSLAPGQDTQYF.

This clonotype occurred many times. J is TRBJ1-5 and V is TRBV7-2, with D hard to call. The CDR3 is made up of 13 amino acids. CDR1 is SGHTA, CDR2 FQGNSA, per germline. Trimming pared 2 bases from V and 2 bases from J, leaving 4 bases between. DNA for the CDR3: TGTGCCAGCAGCTTAAGGGGCAATCAGCCCCAGCATTTT. Its translation is CASSLRGNQPQHF. Supplemented by reference TRBV7-2 and TRBJ1-5, the full variable domain reads GAGVSQSPSNKVTEKGKDVELRCDPISGHTALYWYRQSLGQGLEFLIYFQGNSAPDKSGLPSDRFSAERTGGSVSTLTIQRTQQEDSAVYLCASSLRGNQPQHFGDGTRLSIL.

This clonotype has at least ten counts. This sequence joins TRBV27 and TRBJ1-2; D is perhaps TRBD1 (6 bases). The V gene lost 7 bases and the J gene lost 0 bases, with 15 bases spanning the gap. This CDR3 spans 15 amino acids. From germline, CDR1 is MNHEY and CDR2 SMNVEV (reference sequence). Here the CDR3 reads CASKRQDYTNYGYTF. The CDR3 nucleotides read TGTGCCAGCAAACGACAGGATTACACTAACTATGGCTACACCTTC.

Ten or more counts support this clonotype. This rearrangement joins TRBV20-1 to TRBJ2-1, with 9 bases matching TRBD1. Germline V CDR1 and CDR2: DFQATT, SNEGSKA (reference sequence). The CDR3 has 19 residues. The junction had 19 bases not matched to a gene; V was cut back by 6 bases and J by 1 base. CDR3 in amino acids: CSASRQGDLRVRSYNEQFF. CDR3 DNA sequence: TGCAGTGCCAGCAGACAGGGGGACCTTAGGGTTAGATCCTACAATGAGCAGTTCTTC.

This clonotype showed up many times. The chain is built from TRBV24-1 and TRBJ1-2; D not resolved. CDR1 is KGHDR and CDR2 is SFDVKD in the germline V gene. Trimming shortened V by 2 bases and J by 7 bases, and 10 bases separated the two germline ends. The CDR3 has 13 residues. The CDR3 DNA reads as TGTGCCACCAGTGATTACCCCAAGGGTGGCTACACCTTC. Translating gives CATSDYPKGGYTF.

There are many counts of this clonotype. This chain uses TRBV7-9 with TRBJ2-2; D possibly corresponds to TRBD2 (6 bases). Germline loops: CDR1 SEHNR, CDR2 FQNEAQ (reference sequence). The CDR3 consists of 15 residues. Trimming pared 5 bases from V and 0 bases from J, leaving 10 bases between. The CDR3 DNA is TGTGCCAGCAGCCGGAGGGGCCCGAACACCGGGGAGCTGTTTTTT. Residues: CASSRRGPNTGELFF.

In DNA form, the CDR3 reads TGTGCCAGCAGCTTAGCTTGGACTAGGGGGAATGAGCAGTTCTTC. Protein sequence: CASSLAWTRGNEQFF. The chain links TRBV7-2 to TRBJ2-1, with D perhaps matching TRBD2 (7 bases). Germline V lookup: CDR1 SGHTA, CDR2 FQGNSA. CDR3 size: 15 residues. Trimming cost V 0 bases and J 7 bases, with 13 bases left between them.

This clonotype was observed at least ten times. This chain connects TRBV2 to TRBJ1-5; a possible D gene is TRBD1 (5 bases). This CDR3 is built from 15 residues. Trimming removed 3 bases from V and 5 bases from J, with 14 bases in between. Germline CDR1 and CDR2: SNHLY and FYNNEI. CDR3 sequence: CASSDVGGSDQPQHF. The DNA of the CDR3 is TGTGCCAGCAGTGATGTCGGGGGTAGTGATCAGCCCCAGCATTTT.

V usage is TRBV11-2 and J usage is TRBJ1-3; 9 bases map to TRBD1. Germline CDR1 reads SGHAT; CDR2 reads FQNNGV. The CDR3 consists of 18 residues. V lost 0 bases, J lost 0 bases, and 6 bases stayed unmatched. The DNA for the CDR3 is TGTGCCAGCAGCTTAGAGGGACAGGGCCCATTCTCTGGAAACACCATATATTTT. This gives the protein CASSLEGQGPFSGNTIYF.

This clonotype appeared many times. This chain connects TRBV27 to TRBJ1-1; 8 nucleotides match TRBD1. The CDR3 is 14 amino acids. Per the germline V gene, CDR1 is MNHEY and CDR2 is SMNVEV (reference sequence). Germline trimming cut 2 bases from V and 5 bases from J; bases unmatched to any gene: 4. The CDR3 reads CASSLGQGWTEAFF. The CDR3, as DNA: TGTGCCAGCAGTTTAGGACAGGGATGGACTGAAGCTTTCTTT.

This clonotype showed up many times. The chain couples TRBV7-2 to TRBJ2-4, with TRBD1 as a possible D gene (6 bases). Germline CDR1 SGHTA, CDR2 FQGNSA. The ends were cut back, 4 bases at V and 0 bases at J, with 13 bases in the middle. The CDR3 covers 16 residues. Here the CDR3 reads CASSSQGLLAKNIQYF. The CDR3 DNA reads as TGTGCCAGCAGCTCACAGGGCCTCCTAGCCAAAAACATTCAGTACTTC.

This clonotype has just a few counts. The chain carries TRBV7-2 and TRBJ1-5; possible D gene TRBD1, 6 bases. This CDR3 is built from 16 residues. The V gene lost 5 bases and the J gene lost 2 bases, with 16 bases spanning the gap. Germline-derived CDR1 and CDR2 are SGHTA and FQGNSA. The CDR3 DNA reads TGTGCCAGCAGCCTAAGGGGGGGCAGGGGCAATCAGCCCCAGCATTTT. Protein sequence: CASSLRGGRGNQPQHF.